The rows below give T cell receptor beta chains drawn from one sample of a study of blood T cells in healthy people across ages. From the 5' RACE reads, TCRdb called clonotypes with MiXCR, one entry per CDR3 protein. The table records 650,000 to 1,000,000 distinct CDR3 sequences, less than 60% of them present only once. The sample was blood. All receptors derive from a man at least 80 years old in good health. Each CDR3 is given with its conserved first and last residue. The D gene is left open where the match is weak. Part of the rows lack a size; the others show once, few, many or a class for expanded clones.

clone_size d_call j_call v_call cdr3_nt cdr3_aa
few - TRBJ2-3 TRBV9 TGTGCCAGCAGCCCACGTGGGTTTGCAGATACGCAGTATTTT CASSPRGFADTQYF
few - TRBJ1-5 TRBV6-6 TGTGCCAGCAGTTGGTTAGACGGCCCAACTGGCAATCAGCCCCAGCATTTT CASSWLDGPTGNQPQHF
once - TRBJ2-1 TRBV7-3 TGTGCCAGCAGCTTAACGCAATCTAGCCTCGGTGAGCAGTTCTTC CASSLTQSSLGEQFF
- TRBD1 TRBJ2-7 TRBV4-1 TGCGCCAGCAGCCAGAGTCCGGGACAGGGGGCCTACGAGCAGTACTTC CASSQSPGQGAYEQYF
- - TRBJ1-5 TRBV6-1 TGTGCCAGCAGTGAAGCCACAGGGTTAGGGGCTAATCAGCCCCAGCATTTT CASSEATGLGANQPQHF
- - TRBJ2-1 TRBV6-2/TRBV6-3 TGTGCCAGCAGTCCAGCGGGCGGGTGGAATGAGCAGTTCTTC CASSPAGGWNEQFF
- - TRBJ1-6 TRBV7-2 TGTGCCAGCAGCCCATGGACCTTTGGGGGGAATTCACCCCTCCACTTT CASSPWTFGGNSPLHF
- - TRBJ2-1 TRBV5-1 TGCGCCAGCAGCTGGGAATCCCGGGGCCTGGATGAGCAGTTCTTC CASSWESRGLDEQFF
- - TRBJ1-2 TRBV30 TGTGCCTGGAGTGTACTTGGGTTCGAGGGTGGCTACACCTTC CAWSVLGFEGGYTF
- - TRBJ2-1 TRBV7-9 TGTGCCAGCAGCTTGATCGGGGTCGGCTCCTACAATGAGCAGTTCTTC CASSLIGVGSYNEQFF
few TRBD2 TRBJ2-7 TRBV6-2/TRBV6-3 TGTGCCAGCAGTTTTCCCCTCCATCGGACTAGCGGGAGGGAGGAACTCGAGCAGTACTTC CASSFPLHRTSGREELEQYF
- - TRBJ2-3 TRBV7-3 TGTGCCGGCAGCTCAACATACACAGATACGCAGTATTTT CAGSSTYTDTQYF
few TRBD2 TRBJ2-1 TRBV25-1 TGTGCCAGCAGTGATGCGGGAGGGCCTAGTGAGCAGTTCTTC CASSDAGGPSEQFF
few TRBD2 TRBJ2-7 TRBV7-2 TGTGCCAGCAGCTTAGGAGACGGGACTAGTGTCGAGCAGTACTTC CASSLGDGTSVEQYF
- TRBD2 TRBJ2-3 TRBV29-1 TGCAGCGTTGACGGGGCTAGCGGCTACCACACAGAGACGCAGTATTTT CSVDGASGYHTETQYF
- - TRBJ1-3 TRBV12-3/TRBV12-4 TGTGCCCAACGCCACGGCAACTCTGGAAACACCATATATTTT CAQRHGNSGNTIYF
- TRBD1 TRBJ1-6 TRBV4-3 TGCGCCAGCAGCTCGGGACAGGGAGGTCCCCCTCCCCTCCACTTT CASSSGQGGPPPLHF
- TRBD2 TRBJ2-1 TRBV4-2 TGTGCCAGCAGCCACGGAGAGCTAGCGGGGGGGCGCGGGGATGAGCAGTTCTTC CASSHGELAGGRGDEQFF
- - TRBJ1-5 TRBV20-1 TGCAGTGCTAGAGATCCAGCCAGGGTAATAACTCAGCCCCAGCATTTT CSARDPARVITQPQHF
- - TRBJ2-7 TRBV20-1 TGCAGTGCCGAAGTGGGCCTACCACTCTACGAGCAGTACTTC CSAEVGLPLYEQYF
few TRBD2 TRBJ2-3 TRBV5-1 TGCGCCAGCAGCTTGGATGGGCGGGAGCGCACAGATACGCAGTATTTT CASSLDGRERTDTQYF
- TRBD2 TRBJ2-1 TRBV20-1 TGCAGTGCTAGAGATACCGGGACTAGTGATGAGCAGTTCTTC CSARDTGTSDEQFF
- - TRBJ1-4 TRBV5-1 TGCGCCAGCAGCCTCAATGGTGCAACTAATGAAAAACTGTTTTTT CASSLNGATNEKLFF
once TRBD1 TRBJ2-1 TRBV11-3 TGTGCCAGCAGCTCCACCCGGACAGGAGAGCAGTTCTTC CASSSTRTGEQFF
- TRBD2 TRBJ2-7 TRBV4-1 TGCGCCAGCAGCCAAGCCCTAGCGGGTCTTTACGAGCAGTACTTC CASSQALAGLYEQYF
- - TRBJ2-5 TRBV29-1 TGCAGCACCGAGAGTCCAGGGACCGAGACCCAGTACTTC CSTESPGTETQYF
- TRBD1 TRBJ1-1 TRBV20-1 TGCAGTGCGGGCGGACAGGGTTTCACTGAAGCTTTCTTT CSAGGQGFTEAFF
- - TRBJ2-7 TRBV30 TGTGCCCGGAGTAGGGCCACCTACGAGCAGTACTTC CARSRATYEQYF
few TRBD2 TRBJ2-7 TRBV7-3 TGTGCCAGCAGCTTAGCGGGAGGGAGGGACGAGCAGTACTTC CASSLAGGRDEQYF
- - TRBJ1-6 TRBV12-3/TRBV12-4 TGTGCCAGCAGTTTTCGGGGTACCGCACCCCTCCACTTT CASSFRGTAPLHF
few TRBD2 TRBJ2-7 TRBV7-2 TGTGCCAGCAGCTTAGCGTTGCTAGCGGGAGACTACGAGCAGTACTTC CASSLALLAGDYEQYF
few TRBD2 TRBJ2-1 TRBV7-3 TGTGCCAGCTCCCTTCCCGGGACTAGCGATGAGCAGTTCTTC CASSLPGTSDEQFF
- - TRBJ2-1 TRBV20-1 TGCAGTGCTAGACAGACAGTGAACGATGAGCAGTTCTTC CSARQTVNDEQFF
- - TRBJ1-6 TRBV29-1 TGCAGCGTCAGGGACTCCTATAATTCACCCCTCCACTTT CSVRDSYNSPLHF
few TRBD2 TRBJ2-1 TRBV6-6 TGTGCCAGCAGTCGATGGACTAGCGGGGGGACGGATGAGCAGTTCTTC CASSRWTSGGTDEQFF
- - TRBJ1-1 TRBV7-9 TGTGCCAGCAGCTTAGAGGGCGGCATGAACACTGAAGCTTTCTTT CASSLEGGMNTEAFF
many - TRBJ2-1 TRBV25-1 TGTGCCAGCAGTGGGGGGGTAGGGTACGGGCTGGGCAATGAGCAGTTCTTC CASSGGVGYGLGNEQFF
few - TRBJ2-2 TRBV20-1 TGCAGTGCTAGGTTCGGGAACACCGGGGAGCTGTTTTTT CSARFGNTGELFF
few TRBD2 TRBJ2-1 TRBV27 TGTGCCAGCACATCCCCCTTTAGCGGGAGAATCCCCTACAATGAGCAGTTCTTC CASTSPFSGRIPYNEQFF
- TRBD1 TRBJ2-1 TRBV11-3 TGTGCCAGCAGCCCACAACCGGGACAGGTGAGCTCCTACAATGAGCAGTTCTTC CASSPQPGQVSSYNEQFF
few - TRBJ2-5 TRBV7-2 TGTGCCAGCAGCATGAGGCGCAGGGGGGATCAAGAGACCCAGTACTTC CASSMRRRGDQETQYF